This TCR beta chain was sequenced for a study of blood T cell repertoires in COVID-19. Study summary: Sites across the United States, Italy and Spain contributed samples from acute and convalescent COVID-19. Nucleic acid was either cDNA or gDNA, and it came from T cells, B-cell-depleted T cells, or PBMCs.

Recruited during active infection, patients (from Seattle) were subsequently followed longitudinally. Authors' data handling: It was from reference gene primer amplification that nucleated cell counts were estimated. Only in-frame clones appear in the TCRdb table, and some are missing; sequencing was by immunoSEQ multiplex PCR. V and J calls and clone size come straight from that table; D and trimming were deduced from the DNA. The sample includes tens of thousands of clones, 83% of them seen just once. V gave up 4 bases and J gave up 5 bases; unmatched junction bases: 14. Germline V lookup: CDR1 SGDLS, CDR2 YYNGEE. CDR3 length: 16 residues.

The clonotype originates from a man aged 50 to 59 with COVID-19, enrolled during active disease. Input material: peripheral blood. The V call is TRBV9, the J call TRBJ1-1; TRBD1 matches at 7 bases. The CDR3 nucleotides are TGTGCCAGCAGCCCTGGACAGGCCGGGGTGAGGACTGAAGCTTTCTTT. Protein: CASSPGQAGVRTEAFF.